This note documents a single T cell receptor beta chain sequence. These data belong to a study of T cell changes during pregnancy in multiple sclerosis. Libraries were prepared by immunoSEQ multiplex PCR; TCRdb keeps only in-frame clonotypes and omits some of them. The sample holds 35,000 to 50,000 clones, 80% to 90% seen once. The germline V and J ends were trimmed by 5 bases and 4 bases, with 19 bases remaining between them. Germline CDR1 reads GTSNPN; CDR2 reads SVGIG (reference sequence). CDR3 length: 15 amino acids. The sequence was obtained from a female donor with multiple sclerosis, enrolled in a pregnancy study. The chain employs TRBV30 and TRBJ2-3, with D maybe TRBD1 (5 bases). The material sequenced was CD4+ T cells from peripheral blood mononuclear cells, taken before pregnancy. Written as DNA, the CDR3 is TGTGCCTGGGCTTCTTCAGGGAAAGGCTCAGATACGCAGTATTTT. It codes for CAWASSGKGSDTQYF.